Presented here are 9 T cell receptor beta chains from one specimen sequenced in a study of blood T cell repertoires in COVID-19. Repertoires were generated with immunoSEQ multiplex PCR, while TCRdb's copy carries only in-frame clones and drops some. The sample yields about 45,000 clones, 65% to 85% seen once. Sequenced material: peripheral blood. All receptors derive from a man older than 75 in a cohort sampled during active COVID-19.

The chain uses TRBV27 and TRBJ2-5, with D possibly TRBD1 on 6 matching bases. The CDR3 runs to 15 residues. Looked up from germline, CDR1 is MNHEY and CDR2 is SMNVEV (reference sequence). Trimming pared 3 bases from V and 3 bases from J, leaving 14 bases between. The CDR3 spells CASSFQGRVKETQYF. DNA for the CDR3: TGTGCCAGCAGTTTCCAGGGGCGCGTTAAAGAGACCCAGTACTTC.

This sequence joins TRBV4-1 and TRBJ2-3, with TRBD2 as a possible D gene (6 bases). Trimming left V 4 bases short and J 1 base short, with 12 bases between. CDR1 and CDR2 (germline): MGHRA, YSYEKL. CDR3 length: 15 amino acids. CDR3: CASSRGEYRTDTQYF. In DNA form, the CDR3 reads TGCGCCAGCAGCCGGGGGGAATATCGCACAGATACGCAGTATTTT.

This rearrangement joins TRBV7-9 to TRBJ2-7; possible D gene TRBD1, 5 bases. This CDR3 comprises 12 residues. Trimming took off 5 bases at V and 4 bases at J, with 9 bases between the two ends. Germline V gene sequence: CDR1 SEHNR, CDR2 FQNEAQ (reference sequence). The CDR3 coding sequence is TGTGCCAGCAGCGCCACAGGTTACGAGCAGTACTTC. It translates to CASSATGYEQYF.

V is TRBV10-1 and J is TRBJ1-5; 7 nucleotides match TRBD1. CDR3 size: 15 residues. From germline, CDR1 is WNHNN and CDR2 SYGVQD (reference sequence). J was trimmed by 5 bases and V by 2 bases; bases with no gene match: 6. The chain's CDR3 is CASSEETGNHQPQHF. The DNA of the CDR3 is TGCGCCAGCAGTGAGGAGACAGGGAATCATCAGCCCCAGCATTTT.

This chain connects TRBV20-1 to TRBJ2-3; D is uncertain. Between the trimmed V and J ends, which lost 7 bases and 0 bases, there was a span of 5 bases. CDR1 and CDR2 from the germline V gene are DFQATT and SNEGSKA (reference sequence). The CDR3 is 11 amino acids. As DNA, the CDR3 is TGCAGTGTGGCTAGCACAGATACGCAGTATTTT. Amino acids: CSVASTDTQYF.

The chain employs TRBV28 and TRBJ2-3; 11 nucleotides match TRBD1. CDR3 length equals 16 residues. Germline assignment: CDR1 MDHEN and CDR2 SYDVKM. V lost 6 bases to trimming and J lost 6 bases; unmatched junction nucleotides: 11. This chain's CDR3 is CASRSGTGGVRDTQYF. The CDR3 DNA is TGTGCCAGCAGATCCGGGACAGGGGGGGTGCGGGATACGCAGTATTTT. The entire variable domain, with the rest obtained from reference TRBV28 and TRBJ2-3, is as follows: DVKVTQSSRYLVKRTGEKVFLECVQDMDHENMFWYRQDPGLGLRLIYFSYDVKMKEKGDIPEGYSVSREKKERFSLILESASTNQTSMYLCASRSGTGGVRDTQYFGPGTRLTVL.

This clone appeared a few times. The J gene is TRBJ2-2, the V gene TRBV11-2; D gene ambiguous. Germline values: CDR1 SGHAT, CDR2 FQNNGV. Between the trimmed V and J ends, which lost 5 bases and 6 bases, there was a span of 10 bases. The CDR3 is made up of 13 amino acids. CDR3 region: CASSLMFAGELFF. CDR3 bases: TGTGCCAGCAGCCTAATGTTCGCCGGGGAGCTGTTTTTT.

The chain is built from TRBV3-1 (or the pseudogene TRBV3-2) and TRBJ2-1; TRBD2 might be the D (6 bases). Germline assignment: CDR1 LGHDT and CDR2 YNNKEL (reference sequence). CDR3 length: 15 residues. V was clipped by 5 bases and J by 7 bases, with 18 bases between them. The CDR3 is CASSLVGGLRNEQFF. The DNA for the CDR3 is TGTGCCAGCAGCTTGGTCGGGGGTCTCAGGAATGAGCAGTTCTTC.

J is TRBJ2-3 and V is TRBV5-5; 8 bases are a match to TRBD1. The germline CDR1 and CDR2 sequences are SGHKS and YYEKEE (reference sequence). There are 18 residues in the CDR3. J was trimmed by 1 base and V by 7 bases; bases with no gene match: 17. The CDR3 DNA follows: TGTGCCAGCTCCCGAGGGACAGGATTGGGTCTAGGCACAGATACGCAGTATTTT. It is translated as CASSRGTGLGLGTDTQYF.